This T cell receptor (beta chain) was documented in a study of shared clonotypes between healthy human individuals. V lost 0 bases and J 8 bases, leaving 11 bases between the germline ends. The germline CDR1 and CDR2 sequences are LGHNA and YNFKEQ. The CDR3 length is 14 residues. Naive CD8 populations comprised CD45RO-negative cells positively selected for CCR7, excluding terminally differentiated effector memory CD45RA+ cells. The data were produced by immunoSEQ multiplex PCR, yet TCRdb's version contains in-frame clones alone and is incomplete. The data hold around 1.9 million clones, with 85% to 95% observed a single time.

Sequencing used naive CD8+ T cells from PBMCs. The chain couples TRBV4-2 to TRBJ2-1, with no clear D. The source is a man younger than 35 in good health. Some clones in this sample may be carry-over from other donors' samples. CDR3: CASSQESSVYEQFF. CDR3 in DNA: TGTGCCAGCAGCCAAGAGTCTTCCGTTTATGAGCAGTTCTTC.